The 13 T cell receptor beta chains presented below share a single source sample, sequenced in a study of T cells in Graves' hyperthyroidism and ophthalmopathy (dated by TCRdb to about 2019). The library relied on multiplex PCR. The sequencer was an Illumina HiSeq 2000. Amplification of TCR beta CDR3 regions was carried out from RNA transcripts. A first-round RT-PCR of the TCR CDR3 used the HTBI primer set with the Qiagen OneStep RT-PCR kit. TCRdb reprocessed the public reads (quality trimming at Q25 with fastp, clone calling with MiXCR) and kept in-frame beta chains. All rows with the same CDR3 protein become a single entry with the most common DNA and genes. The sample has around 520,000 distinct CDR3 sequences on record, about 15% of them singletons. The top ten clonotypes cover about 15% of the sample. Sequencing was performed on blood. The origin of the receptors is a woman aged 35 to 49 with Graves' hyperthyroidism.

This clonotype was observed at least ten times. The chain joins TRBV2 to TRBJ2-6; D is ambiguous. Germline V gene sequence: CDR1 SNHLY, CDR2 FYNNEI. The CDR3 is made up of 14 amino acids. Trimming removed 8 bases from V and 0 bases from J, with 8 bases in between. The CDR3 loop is CASSVNSGANVLTF. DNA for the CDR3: TGTGCCAGCTCCGTTAACTCTGGGGCCAACGTCCTGACTTTC.

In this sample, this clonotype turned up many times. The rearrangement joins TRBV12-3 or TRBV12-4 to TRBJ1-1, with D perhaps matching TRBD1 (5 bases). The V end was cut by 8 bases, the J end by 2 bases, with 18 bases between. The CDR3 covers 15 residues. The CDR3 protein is CASRGTPGQNTEAFF. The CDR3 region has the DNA TGTGCCAGCCGAGGAACGCCAGGGCAAAACACTGAAGCTTTCTTT.

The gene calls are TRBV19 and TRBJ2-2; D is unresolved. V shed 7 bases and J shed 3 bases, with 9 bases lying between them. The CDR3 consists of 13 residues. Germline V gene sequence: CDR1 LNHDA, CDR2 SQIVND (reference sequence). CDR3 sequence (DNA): TGTGCCAGTAAGGCACCTTACACCGGGGAGCTGTTTTTT. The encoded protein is CASKAPYTGELFF. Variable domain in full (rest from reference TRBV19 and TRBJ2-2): DGGITQSPKYLFRKEGQNVTLSCEQNLNHDAMYWYRQDPGQGLRLIYYSQIVNDFQKGDIAEGYSVSREKKESFPLTVTSAQKNPTAFYLCASKAPYTGELFFGEGSRLTVL.

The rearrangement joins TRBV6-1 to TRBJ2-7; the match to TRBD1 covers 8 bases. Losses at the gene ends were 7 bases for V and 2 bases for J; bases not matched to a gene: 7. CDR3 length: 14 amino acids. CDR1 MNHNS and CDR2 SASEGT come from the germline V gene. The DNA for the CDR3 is TGTGCCAGCACGACCCGGGACAGGACCTACGAGCAGTACTTC. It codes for CASTTRDRTYEQYF.

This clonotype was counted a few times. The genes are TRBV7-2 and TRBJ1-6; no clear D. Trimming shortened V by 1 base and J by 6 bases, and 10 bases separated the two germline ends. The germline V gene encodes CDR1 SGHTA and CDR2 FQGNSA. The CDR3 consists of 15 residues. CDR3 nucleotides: TGTGCCAGCAGCTTAGGAGTCGTAGTTAATTCACCCCTCCACTTT. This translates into CASSLGVVVNSPLHF.

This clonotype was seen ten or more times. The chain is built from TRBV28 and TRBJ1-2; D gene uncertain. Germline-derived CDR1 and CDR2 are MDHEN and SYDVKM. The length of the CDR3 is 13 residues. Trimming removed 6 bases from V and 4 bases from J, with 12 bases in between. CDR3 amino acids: CASSSPDGYGYTF. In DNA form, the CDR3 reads TGTGCCAGCAGCTCGCCCGACGGCTATGGCTACACCTTC.

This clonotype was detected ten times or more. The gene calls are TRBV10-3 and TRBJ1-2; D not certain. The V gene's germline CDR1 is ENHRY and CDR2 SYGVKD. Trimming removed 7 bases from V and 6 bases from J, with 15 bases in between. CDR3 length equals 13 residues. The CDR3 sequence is CAIMKGGDHGYTF. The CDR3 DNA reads TGTGCCATCATGAAGGGTGGGGATCATGGCTACACCTTC.

The CDR3 coding sequence is TGTGCCAGCAGCCCGAGAGGAGGGATTAATGAAAAACTGTTTTTT. Encoded protein: CASSPRGGINEKLFF. J is TRBJ1-4 and V is TRBV27, with D hard to call. Germline CDR1 and CDR2: MNHEY and SMNVEV (reference sequence). Deletions cut 6 bases from V and 4 bases from J, with 15 bases between. The CDR3 extends over 15 amino acids.

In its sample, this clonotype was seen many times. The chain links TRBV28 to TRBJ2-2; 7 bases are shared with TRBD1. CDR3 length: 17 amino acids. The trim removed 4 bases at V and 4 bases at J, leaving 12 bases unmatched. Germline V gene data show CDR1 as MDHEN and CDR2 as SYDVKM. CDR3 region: CASSSAPGTVSTGELFF. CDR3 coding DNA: TGTGCCAGCAGTTCGGCTCCCGGGACAGTAAGCACCGGGGAGCTGTTTTTT.

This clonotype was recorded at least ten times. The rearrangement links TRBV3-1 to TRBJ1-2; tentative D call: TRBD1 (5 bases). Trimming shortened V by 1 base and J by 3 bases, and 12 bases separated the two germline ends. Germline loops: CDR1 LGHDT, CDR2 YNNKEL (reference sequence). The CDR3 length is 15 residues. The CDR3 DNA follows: TGTGCCAGCAGCCAAGGGTCCGGGGGGGACTATGGCTACACCTTC. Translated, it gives CASSQGSGGDYGYTF.

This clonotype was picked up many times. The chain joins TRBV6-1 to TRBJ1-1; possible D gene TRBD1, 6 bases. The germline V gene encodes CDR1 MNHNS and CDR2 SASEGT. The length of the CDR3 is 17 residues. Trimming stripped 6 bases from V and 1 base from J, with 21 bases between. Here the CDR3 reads CASRMDRSFTENTEAFF. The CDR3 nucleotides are TGTGCCAGCAGGATGGACAGATCCTTCACTGAGAACACTGAAGCTTTCTTT.

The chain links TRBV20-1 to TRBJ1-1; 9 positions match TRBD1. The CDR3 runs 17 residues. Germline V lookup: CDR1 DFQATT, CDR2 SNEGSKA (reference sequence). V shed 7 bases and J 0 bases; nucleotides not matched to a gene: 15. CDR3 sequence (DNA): TGCAGTGTTAACCAGCCCGGGACAGGGTCCGTGAACACTGAAGCTTTCTTT. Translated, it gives CSVNQPGTGSVNTEAFF.

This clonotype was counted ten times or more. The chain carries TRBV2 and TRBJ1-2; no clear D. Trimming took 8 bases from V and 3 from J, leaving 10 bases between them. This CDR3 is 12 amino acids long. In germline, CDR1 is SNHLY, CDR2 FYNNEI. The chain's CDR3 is CASADGYYGYTF. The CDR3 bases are TGTGCCAGCGCAGACGGATACTATGGCTACACCTTC.